The 31 T cell receptor beta chains below were found in one sample sequenced in a study of CD8 T cells in Susac syndrome. Reverse transcription of roughly 0.45 to 1 ug RNA was performed with random hexamers. TCRdb re-called the immunoSEQ multiplex PCR reads through MiXCR, storing one row per CDR3 protein. Seen here are about 200,000 distinct CDR3 sequences, about 96% observed once, and the top ten hold about 0.09%. Sequencing used CD4+ T cells from PBMCs. These receptors all come from a human donor with multiple sclerosis.

The chain uses TRBV25-1 and TRBJ1-1; no clear D. The germline V gene has CDR1 MGHDK and CDR2 SYGVNS. This CDR3 contains 14 residues. The V gene lost 2 bases and the J gene lost 1 base, with 8 bases spanning the gap. The chain's CDR3 is CASSELGRNTEAFF. The CDR3 bases are TGTGCCAGCAGTGAACTTGGGAGGAACACTGAAGCTTTCTTT.

This clonotype was counted once. V is TRBV3-1 and J is TRBJ2-1; D may match TRBD1 or TRBD2 (6 bases each). Trimming pared 3 bases from V and 15 bases from J, leaving 12 bases between. The CDR3 is made up of 11 amino acids. Germline lookup yields CDR1 LGHDT and CDR2 YNNKEL (reference sequence). The CDR3 is CASSQAGGRFF. CDR3 in DNA: TGTGCCAGCAGCCAGGCCGGGGGCCGGTTCTTC.

The J gene is TRBJ1-5, the V gene TRBV2; unclear D gene. The germline CDR1 and CDR2 sequences are SNHLY and FYNNEI. The CDR3 contains 16 residues. V lost 4 bases to trimming and J lost 0 bases, with 13 bases between them. The CDR3 region has the DNA TGTGCCAGCAGTGCTTTACAGAGCTATAGCAATCAGCCCCAGCATTTT. This sequence encodes CASSALQSYSNQPQHF. Drawing the rest from reference TRBV2 and TRBJ1-5, the complete variable domain is EPEVTQTPSHQVTQMGQEVILRCVPISNHLYFYWYRQILGQKVEFLVSFYNNEISEKSEIFDDQFSVERPDGSNFTLKIRSTKLEDSAMYFCASSALQSYSNQPQHFGDGTRLSIL.

The chain joins TRBV5-1 to TRBJ2-1; D call uncertain. The CDR3 length is 10 residues. Per germline, CDR1 SGHRS and CDR2 YFSETQ. V lost 7 bases and J lost 15, with 14 bases in between. CDR3 region: CASPPRAGFF. The CDR3 nucleotides are TGCGCCAGCCCCCCCCGGGCCGGGTTCTTC.

The rearrangement links TRBV12-3 or TRBV12-4 to TRBJ1-2; the D is unclear. The CDR3 contains 14 residues. V lost 4 bases to trimming and J lost 6 bases, with 15 bases between them. The CDR3 reads CASSSVWTVDGYTF. DNA of the CDR3: TGTGCCAGCAGTTCTGTCTGGACGGTCGATGGCTACACCTTC.

The V and J genes are TRBV9 and TRBJ2-5, with 8 bases that match TRBD2. V was clipped by 4 bases and J by 0 bases; unmatched bases: 8. The length of the CDR3 is 16 residues. CDR1 is SGDLS, CDR2 YYNGEE, per germline. The CDR3 bases are TGTGCCAGCAGCCCCGTAGCGGGGTCGTACCAAGAGACCCAGTACTTC. Protein sequence: CASSPVAGSYQETQYF.

The rearrangement links TRBV20-1 to TRBJ2-7; TRBD1 or TRBD2 may be the D gene (5 bases each). Germline lookup yields CDR1 DFQATT and CDR2 SNEGSKA (reference sequence). The CDR3 runs to 13 residues. The V gene lost 4 bases and the J gene lost 3 bases, with 13 bases spanning the gap. The CDR3 spells CSAISGSSYEQYF. The CDR3 nucleotides read TGCAGTGCTATCTCAGGGAGTAGCTACGAGCAGTACTTC.

The chain joins TRBV20-1 to TRBJ2-7; the match to TRBD2 covers 8 bases. Germline CDR1 and CDR2: DFQATT and SNEGSKA (reference sequence). The CDR3 contains 11 residues. J gave up 6 bases and V 8 bases, and 6 bases lay outside the gene matches. CDR3 in DNA: TGCAGTCTGAGGAGCGGGAGCGAGCAGTACTTC. It is translated as CSLRSGSEQYF.

The V and J genes are TRBV24-1 and TRBJ2-1, with TRBD2 identical over 13 bases. The CDR3 covers 16 residues. Germline assignment: CDR1 KGHDR and CDR2 SFDVKD. The V and J ends lost 4 bases and 5 bases, in that order; junction bases with no gene match: 4. The CDR3 protein is CATSDPGTSGDNEQFF. The CDR3 DNA sequence: TGTGCCACCAGTGACCCCGGGACTAGCGGGGACAATGAGCAGTTCTTC.

This clonotype has just a few counts. This chain uses TRBV5-4 with TRBJ2-7; 10 nucleotides align to TRBD2. Germline V gene data show CDR1 as SGHNT and CDR2 as YYREEE (reference sequence). The CDR3 is 15 residues long. V lost 0 bases to trimming and J lost 2 bases; unmatched junction nucleotides: 2. CDR3 in DNA: TGTGCCAGCAGCTTGGTGCTAGCGGGAGCCTACGAGCAGTACTTC. Amino acids: CASSLVLAGAYEQYF.

The chain links TRBV5-1 to TRBJ2-1; TRBD2 matches 13 bases. The germline V gene has CDR1 SGHRS and CDR2 YFSETQ. This CDR3 has 14 amino acids. With 1 base clipped from V and 13 bases from J, the junction kept 5 bases outside the gene matches. The CDR3 nucleotides read TGCGCCAGCAGCTTGTCCGGGACTAGCGGGAAACAGTTCTTC. Its translation is CASSLSGTSGKQFF.

The CDR3 bases are TGTGCCAGCAGCCAACGGGGGGAGATGAGGAATACGCAGTATTTT. It encodes CASSQRGEMRNTQYF. The V call is TRBV3-1, the J call TRBJ2-3; 7 nucleotides align to TRBD2. V lost 2 bases, J lost 7 bases, and 9 bases stayed unmatched. The CDR3 is made up of 15 amino acids. Per the germline V gene, CDR1 is LGHDT and CDR2 is YNNKEL (reference sequence).

The chain is built from TRBV3-1 and TRBJ2-1; no clear D. The CDR3 extends over 12 amino acids. Trimming left V 0 bases short and J 15 bases short, with 12 bases between. Per the germline V gene, CDR1 is LGHDT and CDR2 is YNNKEL (reference sequence). DNA of the CDR3: TGTGCCAGCAGCCAAGACGAGACACAGACGTTCTTC. Amino acid sequence: CASSQDETQTFF.

CDR3 DNA: TGTGCCAGCAGGGGGGACAGCCCTATTGGCTACACCTTC. This translates into CASRGDSPIGYTF. The chain recombines TRBV2 with TRBJ1-2, with 7 bases lining up with TRBD1. V was clipped by 6 bases and J by 7 bases; unmatched bases: 8. Germline V gene data show CDR1 as SNHLY and CDR2 as FYNNEI. The CDR3 is 13 amino acids.

The rearrangement links TRBV14 to TRBJ2-1, with D uncertain. The CDR3 spans 14 residues. V lost 5 bases to trimming and J lost 0 bases, with 8 bases between them. Germline loops: CDR1 SGHDN, CDR2 FVKESK. CDR3 sequence (DNA): TGTGCCAGCAGCGGGTTAGTCTCCTACAATGAGCAGTTCTTC. Protein: CASSGLVSYNEQFF.

The chain employs TRBV20-1 and TRBJ2-3, with no clear D. V was trimmed by 6 bases and J by 4 bases, leaving 17 bases between them. Per germline, CDR1 DFQATT and CDR2 SNEGSKA (reference sequence). The CDR3 consists of 14 residues. DNA of the CDR3: TGCAGTGCCAGACTTGGGCCATCGTCAGATACGCAGTATTTT. It yields the protein CSARLGPSSDTQYF.

The V and J genes are TRBV3-1 and TRBJ1-1; no reliable D call. Trimming removed 2 bases from V and 3 bases from J, with 10 bases in between. The CDR3 covers 14 residues. Looked up from germline, CDR1 is LGHDT and CDR2 is YNNKEL (reference sequence). In DNA form, the CDR3 reads TGTGCCAGCAGCCAACTGGACCGACACACTGAAGCTTTCTTT. It yields the protein CASSQLDRHTEAFF.

V is TRBV7-9 and J is TRBJ2-3, with 9 bases that match TRBD2. Germline trimming cut 5 bases from V and 3 bases from J; bases unmatched to any gene: 9. The V gene's germline CDR1 is SEHNR and CDR2 FQNEAQ (reference sequence). The CDR3 has 16 residues. The CDR3 here is CASSPSLAGATDTQYF. The CDR3, as DNA: TGTGCCAGCAGCCCGTCCTTAGCGGGGGCTACAGATACGCAGTATTTT.

CDR3 protein: CASSLTARSYEKLFF. The CDR3 DNA follows: TGTGCCAGCAGTTTAACGGCAAGATCATATGAAAAACTGTTTTTT. The rearrangement uses TRBV27 and TRBJ1-4; D is unclear. Germline assignment: CDR1 MNHEY and CDR2 SMNVEV (reference sequence). V dropped 2 bases and J dropped 6 bases, with 13 bases sitting between them. The CDR3 loop spans 15 amino acids.

The V and J genes are TRBV20-1 and TRBJ1-5; perhaps TRBD1 as D (6 bases). The CDR3 totals 15 residues. Germline V gene data show CDR1 as DFQATT and CDR2 as SNEGSKA (reference sequence). V lost 6 bases to trimming and J lost 12 bases, with 27 bases between them. The CDR3 loop is CSAINLGQVRGNQHF. CDR3 DNA sequence: TGCAGTGCCATTAACTTGGGACAAGTAAGAGGAAACCAGCATTTT.

The V and J genes are TRBV20-1 and TRBJ2-1; the D gene is possibly TRBD2 (5 bases). CDR1 DFQATT and CDR2 SNEGSKA come from the germline V gene (reference sequence). The CDR3 is made up of 15 amino acids. V was shortened by 4 bases and J by 2 bases, with 15 bases between the two germline ends. CDR3 amino acids: CSANPGVGTYNEQFF. The DNA of the CDR3 is TGCAGTGCTAACCCCGGGGTAGGGACCTACAATGAGCAGTTCTTC.

The chain recombines TRBV20-1 with TRBJ2-3; TRBD2 aligns across 9 bases. After removal of 7 bases from V and 1 base from J, the junction contained 0 bases not matched to a gene. CDR3 length: 12 amino acids. Germline loops: CDR1 DFQATT, CDR2 SNEGSKA (reference sequence). DNA for the CDR3: TGCAGTGTAGCGGGGGGCACAGATACGCAGTATTTT. It yields the protein CSVAGGTDTQYF.

The gene calls are TRBV24-1 and TRBJ1-1; D is unresolved. In germline, CDR1 is KGHDR, CDR2 SFDVKD. Deletions cut 4 bases from V and 2 bases from J, with 4 bases between. The CDR3 totals 12 residues. The CDR3 coding sequence is TGTGCCACCAGTGACCGAAACACTGAAGCTTTCTTT. Protein sequence: CATSDRNTEAFF.

The chain couples TRBV27 to TRBJ1-2, with 10 positions matching TRBD1. Unmatched junction bases numbered 6, after V lost 5 bases and J lost 3 bases. This CDR3 is 15 amino acids long. CDR1 is MNHEY, CDR2 SMNVEV, per germline (reference sequence). This CDR3 is CASSTRTGGDYGYTF. The CDR3 DNA reads as TGTGCCAGCAGTACTCGGACAGGGGGGGACTATGGCTACACCTTC.

The rearrangement joins TRBV30 to TRBJ2-1; TRBD1 aligns across 11 bases. This CDR3 is built from 14 residues. Germline CDR1 and CDR2: GTSNPN and SVGIG (reference sequence). With 4 bases clipped from V and 8 bases from J, the junction kept 7 bases outside the gene matches. CDR3 in amino acids: CAWKRDRGVYEQFF. The CDR3 DNA sequence: TGTGCCTGGAAGCGGGACAGGGGGGTCTATGAGCAGTTCTTC.

The rearrangement joins TRBV20-1 to TRBJ2-3; D may be TRBD2 (6 bases). V was shortened by 7 bases and J by 2 bases, with 13 bases between the two germline ends. The CDR3 consists of 13 residues. Germline V lookup: CDR1 DFQATT, CDR2 SNEGSKA (reference sequence). CDR3 residues: CSDSRRATDTQYF. CDR3 in DNA: TGCAGTGACTCGCGGAGGGCCACAGATACGCAGTATTTT.

The J gene is TRBJ1-2, the V gene TRBV6-6; D unresolved. Germline CDR1 reads MNHNY; CDR2 reads SVGAGI (reference sequence). V lost 6 bases and J lost 3, with 11 bases in between. The CDR3 runs to 13 residues. The CDR3 coding sequence is TGTGCCAGCAGCCCCAGGACTTACTATGGCTACACCTTC. It specifies CASSPRTYYGYTF.

The V gene is TRBV20-1, the J gene TRBJ2-5; 7 nucleotides line up with TRBD2. Unmatched junction bases numbered 4, after V lost 3 bases and J lost 9 bases. Germline-derived CDR1 and CDR2 are DFQATT and SNEGSKA (reference sequence). This CDR3 spans 11 amino acids. CDR3 sequence reads: CSARDRGAQYF. Here the CDR3 DNA reads TGCAGTGCTAGGGATCGGGGGGCCCAGTACTTC.

The chain carries TRBV29-1 and TRBJ2-1; D gene unclear. From germline, CDR1 is SQVTM and CDR2 ANQGSEA. The V end was cut by 4 bases, the J end by 7 bases, with 8 bases between. The CDR3 has 11 amino acids. CDR3: CSVVLGNEQFF. The CDR3 bases are TGCAGCGTTGTACTCGGGAATGAGCAGTTCTTC.

The genes are TRBV4-1 and TRBJ1-2, with a tentative D call TRBD1 (6 bases). CDR1 and CDR2 from the germline V gene are MGHRA and YSYEKL. This CDR3 is 14 amino acids long. The V end lost 5 bases, the J end lost 0 bases, and 10 bases lay between the germline ends. This chain's CDR3 is CASSVQGTNYGYTF. The CDR3 DNA reads TGCGCCAGCAGCGTACAGGGAACTAACTATGGCTACACCTTC.

V usage is TRBV24-1 and J usage is TRBJ2-5, with D unresolved. Trimming took off 4 bases at V and 0 bases at J, with 5 bases between the two ends. The CDR3 contains 13 residues. Germline V lookup: CDR1 KGHDR, CDR2 SFDVKD. The CDR3 sequence is CATSDQYQETQYF. CDR3 sequence (DNA): TGTGCCACCAGTGACCAGTACCAAGAGACCCAGTACTTC.